The sequence of this TCR beta chain was determined in a study of blood T cell repertoires in COVID-19. The trim removed 6 bases at V and 2 bases at J, leaving 4 bases unmatched. The CDR3 has 14 amino acids. The germline V gene encodes CDR1 SGHVS and CDR2 FQNEAQ. The assay was immunoSEQ multiplex PCR, and TCRdb's table has in-frame clones only and misses some. The table lists approximately 300,000 clones, under 95% of them singletons. Participants spanned ages about 18 to 90 years and resided in fewer than 30 US areas. Participants were placed into cohorts based on the clinical history they reported. Cohort 3 donors were reported recovered after two negative PCRs, clearance, or symptom resolution.

The sequenced material came from PBMCs or T cells enriched from blood (not recorded which). This receptor was identified in a man aged 60 to 75 who had recovered from COVID-19. The rearrangement joins TRBV7-8 to TRBJ1-3; 7 bases map to TRBD1. The CDR3 DNA sequence: TGTGCCAGCAGATCGACAGGGCCTGGAAACACCATATATTTT. It encodes CASRSTGPGNTIYF. The full variable domain, its missing parts supplied by reference TRBV7-8 and TRBJ1-3, is GAGVSQSPRYKVAKRGQDVALRCDPISGHVSLFWYQQALGQGPEFLTYFQNEAQLDKSGLPSDRFFAERPEGSVSTLKIQRTQQEDSAVYLCASRSTGPGNTIYFGEGSWLTVV.